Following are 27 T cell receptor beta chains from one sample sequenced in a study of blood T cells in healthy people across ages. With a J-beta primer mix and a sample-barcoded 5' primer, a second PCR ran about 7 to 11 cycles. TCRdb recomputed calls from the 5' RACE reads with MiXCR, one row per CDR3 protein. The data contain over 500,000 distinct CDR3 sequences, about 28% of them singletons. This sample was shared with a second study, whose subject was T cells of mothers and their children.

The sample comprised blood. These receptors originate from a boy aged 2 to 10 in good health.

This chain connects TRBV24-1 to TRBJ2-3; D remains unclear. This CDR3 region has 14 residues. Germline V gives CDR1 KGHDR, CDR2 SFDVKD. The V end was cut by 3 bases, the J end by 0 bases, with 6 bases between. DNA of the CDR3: TGTGCCACCAGTGATGCCTCTAGCACAGATACGCAGTATTTT. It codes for CATSDASSTDTQYF.

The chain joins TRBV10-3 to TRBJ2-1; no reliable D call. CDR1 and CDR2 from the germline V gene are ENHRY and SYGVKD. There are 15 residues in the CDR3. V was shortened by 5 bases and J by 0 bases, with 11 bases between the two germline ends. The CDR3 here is CAISRGASSYNEQFF. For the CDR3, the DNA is TGTGCCATCAGTCGTGGCGCTAGCTCCTACAATGAGCAGTTCTTC.

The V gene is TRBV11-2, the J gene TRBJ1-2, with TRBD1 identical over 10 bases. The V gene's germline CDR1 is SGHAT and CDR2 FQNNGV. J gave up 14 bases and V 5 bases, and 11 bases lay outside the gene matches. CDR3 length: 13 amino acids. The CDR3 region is CASSTTTGGEGTF. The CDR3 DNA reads TGTGCCAGCAGCACCACGACAGGGGGCGAAGGTACCTTC.

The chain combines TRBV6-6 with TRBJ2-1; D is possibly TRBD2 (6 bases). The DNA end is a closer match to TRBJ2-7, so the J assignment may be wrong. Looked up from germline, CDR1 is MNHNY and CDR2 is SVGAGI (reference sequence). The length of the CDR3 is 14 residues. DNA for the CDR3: TGTGCCACCGGGAGTCTGGACTCCCTTTTGGAGCAGTACTTC. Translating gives CATGSLDSLLEQYF.

CDR3 amino acids: CASSQDTGMGTDTQYF. The CDR3 coding sequence is TGCGCCAGCAGCCAGGATACAGGGATGGGAACAGATACGCAGTATTTT. This rearrangement joins TRBV4-3 to TRBJ2-3; TRBD1 might be the D (6 bases). The V gene lost 3 bases and the J gene lost 3 bases, with 16 bases spanning the gap. Germline V gives CDR1 LGHNA, CDR2 YSLEER. The CDR3 totals 16 residues.

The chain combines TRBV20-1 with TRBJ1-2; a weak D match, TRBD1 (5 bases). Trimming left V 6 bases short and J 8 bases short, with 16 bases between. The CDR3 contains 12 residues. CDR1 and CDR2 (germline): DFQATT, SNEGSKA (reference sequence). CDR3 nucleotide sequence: TGCAGTGCCCCCCGGGCAGGGTACGGCTACACCTTC. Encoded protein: CSAPRAGYGYTF.

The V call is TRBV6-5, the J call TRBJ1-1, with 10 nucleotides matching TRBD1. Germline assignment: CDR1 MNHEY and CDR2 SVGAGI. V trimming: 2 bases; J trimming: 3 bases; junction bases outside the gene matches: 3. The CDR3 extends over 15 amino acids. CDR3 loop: CASSYPGTGDTEAFF. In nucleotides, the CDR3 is TGTGCCAGCAGTTACCCCGGGACAGGGGACACTGAAGCTTTCTTT.

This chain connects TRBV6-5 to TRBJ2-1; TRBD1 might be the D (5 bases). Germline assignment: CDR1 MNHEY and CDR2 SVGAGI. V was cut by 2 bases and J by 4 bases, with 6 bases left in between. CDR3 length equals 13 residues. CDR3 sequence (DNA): TGTGCCAGCAGTTACGACAGATACAATGAGCAGTTCTTC. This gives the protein CASSYDRYNEQFF.

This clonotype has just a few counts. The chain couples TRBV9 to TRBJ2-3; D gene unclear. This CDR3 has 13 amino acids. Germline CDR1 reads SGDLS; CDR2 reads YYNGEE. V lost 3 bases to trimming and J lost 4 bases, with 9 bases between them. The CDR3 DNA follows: TGTGCCAGCAGCGCCGGATCGGCAGATACGCAGTATTTT. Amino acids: CASSAGSADTQYF.

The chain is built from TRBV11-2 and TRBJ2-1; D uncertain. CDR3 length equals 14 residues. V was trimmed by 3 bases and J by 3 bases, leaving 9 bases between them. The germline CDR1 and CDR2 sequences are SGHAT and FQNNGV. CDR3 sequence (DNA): TGTGCCAGCAGCTTCTCTCCTCTCTACAATGAGCAGTTCTTC. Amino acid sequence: CASSFSPLYNEQFF.

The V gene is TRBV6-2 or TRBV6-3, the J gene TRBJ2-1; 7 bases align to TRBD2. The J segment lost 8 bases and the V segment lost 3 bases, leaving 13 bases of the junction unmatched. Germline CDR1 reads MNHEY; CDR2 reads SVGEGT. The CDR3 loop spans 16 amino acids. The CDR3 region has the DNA TGTGCCAGCAGTTATCCTAGCGGTCCCCGGGGCCATGAGCAGTTCTTC. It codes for CASSYPSGPRGHEQFF.

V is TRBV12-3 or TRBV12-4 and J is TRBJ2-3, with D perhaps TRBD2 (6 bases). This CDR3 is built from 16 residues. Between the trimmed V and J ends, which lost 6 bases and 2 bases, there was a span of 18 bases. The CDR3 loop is CASRAPGVPPTDTQYF. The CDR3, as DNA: TGTGCCAGCAGAGCCCCGGGAGTCCCCCCCACAGATACGCAGTATTTT.

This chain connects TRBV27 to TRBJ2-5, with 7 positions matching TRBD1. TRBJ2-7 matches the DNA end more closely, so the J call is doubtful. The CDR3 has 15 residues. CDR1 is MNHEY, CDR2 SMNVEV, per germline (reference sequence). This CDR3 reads CASSRQGSPSYEQYF. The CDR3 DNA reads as TGTGCCAGCAGCCGACAGGGTAGCCCCTCCTACGAGCAGTACTTC.

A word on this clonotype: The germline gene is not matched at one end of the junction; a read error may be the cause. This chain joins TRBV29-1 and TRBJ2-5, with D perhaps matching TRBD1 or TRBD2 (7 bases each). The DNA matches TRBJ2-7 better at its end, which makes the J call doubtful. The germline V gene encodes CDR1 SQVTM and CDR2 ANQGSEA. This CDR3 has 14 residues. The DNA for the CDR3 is TGCAGCGTCGAAGGGGGCGGGGGAGACTACGAGCAGTACTTC. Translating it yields CSVEGGGGDYEQYF.

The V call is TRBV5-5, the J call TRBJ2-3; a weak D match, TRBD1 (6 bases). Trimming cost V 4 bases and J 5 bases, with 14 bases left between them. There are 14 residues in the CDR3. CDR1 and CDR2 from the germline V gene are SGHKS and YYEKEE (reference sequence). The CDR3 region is CASSLGQMGDTQYF. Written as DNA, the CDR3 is TGTGCCAGCAGCCTTGGACAGATGGGAGATACGCAGTATTTT.

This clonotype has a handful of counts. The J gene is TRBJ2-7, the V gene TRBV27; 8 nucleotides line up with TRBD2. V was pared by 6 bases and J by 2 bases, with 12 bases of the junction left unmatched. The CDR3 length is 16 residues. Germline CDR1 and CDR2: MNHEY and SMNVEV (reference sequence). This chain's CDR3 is CASSSSGSGSPYEQYF. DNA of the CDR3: TGTGCCAGCAGCTCCAGCGGGAGTGGGTCGCCCTACGAGCAGTACTTC.

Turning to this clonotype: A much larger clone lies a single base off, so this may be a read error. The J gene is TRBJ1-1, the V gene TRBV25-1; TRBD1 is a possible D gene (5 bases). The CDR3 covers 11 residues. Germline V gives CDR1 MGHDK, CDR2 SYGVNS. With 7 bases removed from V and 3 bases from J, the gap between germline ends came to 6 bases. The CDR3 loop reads CASKQDTEAFF. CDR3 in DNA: TGTGCCAGCAAACAGGACACTGAAGCTTTCTTT.

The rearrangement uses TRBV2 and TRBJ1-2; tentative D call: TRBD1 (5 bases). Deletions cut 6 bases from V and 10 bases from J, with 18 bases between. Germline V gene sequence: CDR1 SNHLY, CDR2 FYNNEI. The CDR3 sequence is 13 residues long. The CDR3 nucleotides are TGTGCCAGCAGCGAGGCCAGGGAAGATGACTACACCTTC. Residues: CASSEAREDDYTF.

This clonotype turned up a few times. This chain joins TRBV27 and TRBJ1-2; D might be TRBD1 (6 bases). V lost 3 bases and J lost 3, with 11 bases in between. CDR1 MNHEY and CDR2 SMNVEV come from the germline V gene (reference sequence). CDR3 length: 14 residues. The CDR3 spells CASSFTGPDYGYTF. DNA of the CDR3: TGTGCCAGCAGTTTTACAGGGCCGGACTATGGCTACACCTTC.

CDR3 bases: TGCGCCAGCAGCTTAACGCAGGGATACTCTGGGGCCAACGTCCTGACTTTC. Translating it yields CASSLTQGYSGANVLTF. The gene calls are TRBV5-1 and TRBJ2-6; a weak D match, TRBD1 (5 bases). This CDR3 region has 17 residues. The V gene's germline CDR1 is SGHRS and CDR2 YFSETQ. Trimming took 2 bases from V and 0 from J, leaving 12 bases between them. The variable domain in full, completed from reference TRBV5-1 and TRBJ2-6, reads KAGVTQTPRYLIKTRGQQVTLSCSPISGHRSVSWYQQTPGQGLQFLFEYFSETQRNKGNFPGRFSGRQFSNSRSEMNVSTLELGDSALYLCASSLTQGYSGANVLTFGAGSRLTVL.

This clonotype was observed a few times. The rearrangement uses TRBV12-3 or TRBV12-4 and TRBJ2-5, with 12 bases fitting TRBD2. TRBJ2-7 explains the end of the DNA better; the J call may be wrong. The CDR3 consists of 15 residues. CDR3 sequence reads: CASSPTSGGNYEQYF. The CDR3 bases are TGTGCCAGCAGTCCGACTAGCGGGGGAAACTACGAGCAGTACTTC.

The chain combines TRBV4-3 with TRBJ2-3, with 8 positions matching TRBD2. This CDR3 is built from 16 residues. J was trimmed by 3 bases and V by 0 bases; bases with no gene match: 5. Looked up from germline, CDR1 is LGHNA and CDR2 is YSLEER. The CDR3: CASSQDRASGTDTQYF. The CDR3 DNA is TGCGCCAGCAGCCAAGATCGGGCTAGCGGGACAGATACGCAGTATTTT.

The CDR3 region is CSVEDEPGREQYF. CDR3 DNA: TGCAGCGTTGAAGATGAACCTGGTCGGGAGCAGTACTTC. This rearrangement joins TRBV29-1 to TRBJ2-7; D is uncertain. V lost 0 bases, J lost 7 bases, and 13 bases lay in between. The CDR3 is 13 amino acids. Per the germline V gene, CDR1 is SQVTM and CDR2 is ANQGSEA.

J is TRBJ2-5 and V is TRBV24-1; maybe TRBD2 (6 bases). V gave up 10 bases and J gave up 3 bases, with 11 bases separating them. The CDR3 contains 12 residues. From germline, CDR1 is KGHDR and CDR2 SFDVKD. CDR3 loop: CATSGEEETQYF. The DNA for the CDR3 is TGTGCCACGTCCGGGGAGGAAGAGACCCAGTACTTC.

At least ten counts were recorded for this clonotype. Written as DNA, the CDR3 is TGTGCCAGCAGCCAAGTGGCCCCGGCGGGGGGGCAAGAGACCCAGTACTTC. Translating gives CASSQVAPAGGQETQYF. V gene TRBV3-1 combines with J gene TRBJ2-5; 9 nucleotides agree with TRBD2. The CDR3 is 17 amino acids. The ends lost 1 base at V and 2 bases at J; junction bases unmatched: 8. Germline CDR1 reads LGHDT; CDR2 reads YNNKEL (reference sequence).

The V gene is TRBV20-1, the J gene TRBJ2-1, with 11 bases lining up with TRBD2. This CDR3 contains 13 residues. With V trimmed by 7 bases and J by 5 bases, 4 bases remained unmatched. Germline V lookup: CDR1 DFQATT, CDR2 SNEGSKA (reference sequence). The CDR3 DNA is TGCAGTGATTCACTAGCGGGAGACAATGAGCAGTTCTTC. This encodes CSDSLAGDNEQFF.

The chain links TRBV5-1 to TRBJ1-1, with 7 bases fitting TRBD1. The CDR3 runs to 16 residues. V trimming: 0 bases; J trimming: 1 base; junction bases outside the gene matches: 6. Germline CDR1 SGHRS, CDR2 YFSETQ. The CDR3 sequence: CASSLGPGGTNTEAFF. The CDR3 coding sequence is TGCGCCAGCAGCTTGGGCCCAGGGGGAACGAACACTGAAGCTTTCTTT.